The T cell receptor beta chain under discussion was sequenced for a study of cytotoxic CD8 clonotypes in ibrutinib-treated CLL. Study overall: After median about 69 months, roughly 14 stayed in remission, around twelve progressed; responses roughly 24 partial, 2 complete.

CDR1 and CDR2 from the germline V gene are SGHRS and YFSETQ. V dropped 4 bases and J dropped 0 bases, with 26 bases sitting between them. This CDR3 is built from 20 residues. Clones were read by immunoSEQ multiplex PCR, and TCRdb kept only the in-frame ones, dropping some. The sample holds about 310,000 clones, about 77% seen once. This clone was detected once. Its target is not known. Overall study findings and caveats: Treatment saw public clonotypes, which were uncommon, either contract or stay stable.

Sequencing used PBMCs, obtained before ibrutinib treatment. The sequence derives from a human donor with chronic lymphocytic leukemia. The V and J genes are TRBV5-1 and TRBJ1-5, with D perhaps TRBD1 (6 bases). The CDR3 here is CASSVGTETGWGHSNQPQHF. The CDR3 region has the DNA TGCGCCAGCAGCGTGGGCACAGAGACCGGATGGGGACATAGCAATCAGCCCCAGCATTTT. Full variable domain (outside the CDR3, taken from reference TRBV5-1 and TRBJ1-5): KAGVTQTPRYLIKTRGQQVTLSCSPISGHRSVSWYQQTPGQGLQFLFEYFSETQRNKGNFPGRFSGRQFSNSRSEMNVSTLELGDSALYLCASSVGTETGWGHSNQPQHFGDGTRLSIL.